A selection of T cell receptor beta chains follows, all from one sample in a study of Ad26.COV2.S vaccination and SARS-CoV-2 variants. Clones were sequenced by immunoSEQ multiplex PCR, and TCRdb holds only the in-frame ones, with some missing. The data contain 120,000 to 150,000 clones, roughly 88% of them singletons. Material: peripheral blood, obtained after recovery from COVID-19. Receptors were obtained from a human donor who had recovered from COVID-19. CDR3s include the opening cysteine and the closing phenylalanine or tryptophan. D genes are given only for firm matches. Size is stated for part of the rows, as once, few or many counts, or as a class when the clone is expanded.

size | J | V | D | CDR3 | DNA
once | TRBJ2-6 | TRBV9 | NA | CASSVDGRAGANVLTF | TGTGCCAGCAGCGTAGATGGCAGGGCTGGGGCCAACGTCCTGACTTTC
NA | TRBJ1-1 | TRBV3-1/TRBV3-2 | NA | CASSQDGTPRSTEAFF | TGTGCCAGCAGCCAAGATGGGACGCCCCGGAGCACTGAAGCTTTCTTT
once | TRBJ2-2 | TRBV3-1/TRBV3-2 | NA | CASSQGPWSETSNTGELFF | TGTGCCAGCAGCCAAGGTCCGTGGTCCGAGACTAGTAATACCGGGGAGCTGTTTTTT
NA | TRBJ1-6 | TRBV5-8 | TRBD1 | CASSQTPTGINSPLHF | TGTGCCAGCAGTCAAACCCCGACAGGGATTAATTCACCCCTCCACTTT
few | TRBJ1-2 | TRBV2 | NA | CASSVTPSDGYTF | TGTGCCAGCAGTGTCACTCCCTCCGATGGCTACACCTTC
once | TRBJ1-1 | TRBV19 | NA | CASSIGVIWRNTEAFF | TGTGCCAGTAGTATCGGGGTCATATGGAGAAACACTGAAGCTTTCTTT
NA | TRBJ2-1 | TRBV4-3 | NA | CASSRRPEGTYNEQFF | TGCGCCAGCAGCCGCAGACCGGAGGGCACCTACAATGAGCAGTTCTTC
NA | TRBJ1-5 | TRBV6-5 | TRBD1 | CASSYSTGSNQPQHF | TGTGCCAGCAGTTATTCGACAGGGTCAAATCAGCCCCAGCATTTT
NA | TRBJ2-1 | TRBV3-1/TRBV3-2 | TRBD2 | CASGGGTYNEQFF | TGTGCCAGCGGGGGGGGGACCTACAATGAGCAGTTCTTC
few | TRBJ1-2 | TRBV6-5 | TRBD1 | CASSLVDRDGYTF | TGTGCCAGCAGTCTCGTGGACAGGGACGGCTACACCTTC
NA | TRBJ2-1 | TRBV28 | NA | CASSFRGLSNEQFF | TGTGCCAGCAGTTTTAGAGGCCTTTCCAATGAGCAGTTCTTC
NA | TRBJ1-2 | TRBV10-3 | TRBD1 | CAISEKGAGYGYTF | TGTGCCATCAGTGAGAAGGGGGCGGGATATGGCTACACCTTC
NA | TRBJ1-1 | TRBV2 | NA | CAPREAGSYTEAFF | TGTGCCCCCAGGGAGGCAGGATCCTACACTGAAGCTTTCTTT
NA | TRBJ1-6 | TRBV11-2 | NA | CASSRGGSSPLHF | TGTGCCAGCAGCCGGGGCGGCAGTTCACCCCTCCACTTT
NA | TRBJ2-5 | TRBV9 | TRBD2 | CASSVGRTSGTGTQYF | TGTGCCAGCAGCGTAGGGAGGACTAGCGGGACGGGGACCCAGTACTTC
NA | TRBJ1-2 | TRBV2 | NA | CASSDGRHGYTF | TGTGCCAGCAGCGACGGCCGTCATGGCTACACCTTC
NA | TRBJ2-4 | TRBV18 | NA | CASSPTNTRDIQYF | TGTGCCAGCTCACCTACTAACACTAGGGACATTCAGTACTTC
NA | TRBJ1-4 | TRBV30 | NA | CAWSPPWDDEKLFF | TGTGCCTGGAGTCCCCCGTGGGACGATGAAAAACTGTTTTTT
once | TRBJ1-1 | TRBV19 | NA | CASSPQAGLNTEAFF | TGTGCCAGTAGTCCTCAAGCGGGTTTGAACACTGAAGCTTTCTTT
NA | TRBJ2-5 | TRBV6-5 | NA | CASSYSRAETQYF | TGTGCCAGCAGTTACTCCAGGGCGGAGACCCAGTACTTC
NA | TRBJ2-3 | TRBV11-3 | NA | CASSSRDSDTQYF | TGTGCCAGCAGCTCCCGAGATTCAGATACGCAGTATTTT
NA | TRBJ2-7 | TRBV5-6 | NA | CASSLPRGEQYF | TGTGCCAGCAGCTTGCCCAGGGGCGAGCAGTACTTC
NA | TRBJ2-1 | TRBV19 | NA | CASSMGGGSYNEQFF | TGTGCCAGTAGTATGGGGGGAGGATCCTACAATGAGCAGTTCTTC
few | TRBJ1-1 | TRBV27 | NA | CASSQVSTRTEAFF | TGTGCCAGCAGTCAGGTCTCTACCCGCACTGAAGCTTTCTTT
NA | TRBJ1-3 | TRBV6-5 | NA | CASSSGTLGNTIYF | TGTGCCAGCAGCTCCGGGACGCTCGGAAACACCATATATTTT
NA | TRBJ1-2 | TRBV4-3 | NA | CASSQDGFQNHGYTF | TGCGCCAGCAGCCAAGATGGCTTTCAAAACCATGGCTACACCTTC
NA | TRBJ1-4 | TRBV6-1 | NA | CASSDPYREGGRNEKLFF | TGTGCCAGCAGTGATCCCTACAGGGAAGGGGGGAGAAATGAAAAACTGTTTTTT
NA | TRBJ1-3 | TRBV7-2 | NA | CASSFSLLSSGNTIYF | TGTGCCAGCAGCTTCAGTCTCCTGAGCTCTGGAAACACCATATATTTT
NA | TRBJ2-1 | TRBV9 | NA | CASSVSDNEQFF | TGTGCCAGCAGCGTTAGCGACAATGAGCAGTTCTTC
NA | TRBJ2-7 | TRBV7-2 | NA | CASARGGDEQYF | TGTGCCAGCGCAAGGGGTGGGGACGAGCAGTACTTC